Listed here is a single TCR beta chain. Its antigen is not identified. Repertoires were generated with immunoSEQ multiplex PCR, while TCRdb's copy carries only in-frame clones and drops some. The sample has roughly 2.2 million clones; about 90% are singletons. The data were obtained in a study of shared clonotypes between healthy human individuals. The overall study: For every donor, three CD4 naive, three CD4 memory, two CD8 naive and one CD8 memory plates were used.

The CDR3 extends over 14 amino acids. V lost 6 bases to trimming and J lost 3 bases; unmatched junction nucleotides: 2. Germline V gene sequence: CDR1 SNHLY, CDR2 FYNNEI. Study-level results: For naive CD4 cells, roughly 4.6% of clonotypes were shared across a few donors.

Material: naive CD4+ T cells from PBMCs. Described subset: CD45RA+ positively selected. This sequence was found in a man younger than 30 in good health. Some clones in this sample may be carry-over from other donors' samples. This chain links TRBV2 with TRBJ2-1; 10 bases line up with TRBD1. The CDR3 spells CASRGTGDYNEQFF. The CDR3 bases are TGTGCCAGCAGGGGGACAGGGGACTACAATGAGCAGTTCTTC.